A selection of T cell receptor beta chains follows, all from one sample in a study of T cell responses to AZD1222 COVID-19 vaccine. Libraries were prepared by immunoSEQ multiplex PCR; TCRdb keeps only in-frame clonotypes and omits some of them. Here the sample spans under 200,000 clones, about 88% being singletons. Sequenced material: peripheral blood, taken on day 0 of AZD1222 vaccination. All receptors come from an adult in good health. CDR3s leave out the opening cysteine and the closing phenylalanine or tryptophan.

TRBJ2-2 TRBV6-5 ASSYQDGGSTGELF
TRBJ1-1 TRBV28 ASSLGGVDTEAF
TRBJ2-3 TRBV6-1 ASSELGTSSLSPNTQY
TRBJ2-3 TRBV27 ASSPVAGGSSDTQY
TRBJ2-7 TRBV11-2 ASRLERLAGEQY
TRBJ1-5 TRBV15 ATSRVQGRNQPQH
TRBJ2-2 TRBV24-1 ATSDRTGTGNVRLNTGELF
TRBJ1-1 TRBV7-3 ASSRGPATEAF
TRBJ1-2 TRBV19 ASSADRYGYT
TRBJ2-5 TRBV5-4 ASSQGTSGGYRGETQY
TRBJ1-2 TRBV6-5 ASSYTPGQGYGYT
TRBJ2-5 TRBV27 ASSLGQTGPQY
TRBJ1-5 TRBV28 ASIAAGGNQPQH
TRBJ2-6 TRBV5-4 ASSPGGFGGANVLT
TRBJ1-5 TRBV6-2/TRBV6-3 ASSYSPGGRDNQPQH
TRBJ1-4 TRBV28 ASSAGRGNEKLF
TRBJ2-2 TRBV5-1 ASREFGNTGELF
TRBJ1-6 TRBV5-1 ASSLGQGNSPLH
TRBJ1-1 TRBV20-1 SATDRANTEAF
TRBJ2-1 TRBV7-7 ASSFGAEQEQF
TRBJ1-6 TRBV18 ASSVTGQGGSPLH
TRBJ1-2 TRBV12-3/TRBV12-4 ASSEPGIHGYT
TRBJ2-3 TRBV19 ASSFGLAGVADTQY
TRBJ1-1 TRBV19 ASSIVATNTEAF
TRBJ2-3 TRBV5-1 ASAGTGQDTQY
TRBJ2-7 TRBV6-2/TRBV6-3 ASSYMPIGGRVGEQY
TRBJ1-2 TRBV6-1 ASSEGQFSGYT
TRBJ1-1 TRBV2 ASSAPLGTEAF
TRBJ1-1 TRBV18 ASSPTAGNTEAF
TRBJ2-7 TRBV18 ASSPWDRARYEQY
TRBJ2-1 TRBV3-1/TRBV3-2 ASSQADRAYNEQF
TRBJ2-7 TRBV5-8 ASSYGTDDSYEQY
TRBJ1-5 TRBV28 ASTKWIGQGGNQPQH
TRBJ2-2 TRBV6-5 ASNRDENTGELF
TRBJ2-3 TRBV27 ASSLQTEDTQY
TRBJ1-5 TRBV19 ASSIVGASISRQPQH
TRBJ2-2 TRBV4-2 ATGDSNTGELF
TRBJ2-7 TRBV6-5 ASSSGLAGLRY